The rows below give T cell receptor beta chains drawn from one sample of a study of T cell changes during pregnancy in multiple sclerosis. Produced via immunoSEQ multiplex PCR; TCRdb's table is partial and in-frame only. The table records about 120,000 clones, about 93% of them present only once. The sample in question was peripheral blood, obtained before pregnancy. These TCRs come from a female donor with multiple sclerosis, enrolled in a pregnancy study. Each CDR3 is given with its conserved first and last residue. A D gene is named only where the DNA matches it firmly. Clone size is given for some rows only: seen once, a few or many times, or a class if the clone is expanded.

D gene: TRBD2
J gene: TRBJ2-7
V gene: TRBV6-1
clone size: -
CDR3 protein: CASRLAGVNEQYF
CDR3 DNA: TGTGCCAGCAGATTAGCGGGAGTAAACGAGCAGTACTTC

D gene: -
J gene: TRBJ2-3
V gene: TRBV4-1
clone size: once
CDR3 protein: CASSQERSADTQYF
CDR3 DNA: TGCGCCAGCAGCCAAGAAAGGAGCGCAGATACGCAGTATTTT

D gene: TRBD1
J gene: TRBJ1-3
V gene: TRBV15
clone size: -
CDR3 protein: CATSRDREGARNTIYF
CDR3 DNA: TGTGCCACCAGCAGAGATCGGGAGGGGGCCCGAAACACCATATATTTT

D gene: TRBD1
J gene: TRBJ2-7
V gene: TRBV19
clone size: -
CDR3 protein: CASSIGAPGQGAYEQYF
CDR3 DNA: TGTGCCAGTAGTATAGGGGCCCCCGGACAGGGGGCCTACGAGCAGTACTTC

D gene: TRBD2
J gene: TRBJ2-3
V gene: TRBV2
clone size: -
CDR3 protein: CAGRGSTDTQYF
CDR3 DNA: TGTGCGGGGAGGGGAAGCACAGATACGCAGTATTTT

D gene: TRBD1
J gene: TRBJ1-1
V gene: TRBV19
clone size: -
CDR3 protein: CASIPLGQGTEAFF
CDR3 DNA: TGTGCCAGTATCCCCCTGGGACAGGGCACTGAAGCTTTCTTT

D gene: TRBD2
J gene: TRBJ2-5
V gene: TRBV6-1
clone size: -
CDR3 protein: CASSIRGVQETQYF
CDR3 DNA: TGTGCCAGCAGTATTCGGGGGGTCCAAGAGACCCAGTACTTC

D gene: -
J gene: TRBJ1-2
V gene: TRBV28
clone size: -
CDR3 protein: CASSLDSYYGYTF
CDR3 DNA: TGTGCCAGCAGTTTGGACAGTTACTATGGCTACACCTTC

D gene: TRBD1
J gene: TRBJ2-7
V gene: TRBV28
clone size: -
CDR3 protein: CASSLGPGTAPYEQYF
CDR3 DNA: TGTGCCAGCAGTTTAGGGCCCGGGACAGCACCCTACGAGCAGTACTTC

D gene: TRBD2
J gene: TRBJ2-3
V gene: TRBV5-6
clone size: -
CDR3 protein: CASRDRLAGYTDTQYF
CDR3 DNA: TGTGCCAGCAGGGACAGACTAGCGGGATACACAGATACGCAGTATTTT

D gene: TRBD2
J gene: TRBJ2-3
V gene: TRBV4-2
clone size: once
CDR3 protein: CASSQQTSGSGDTQYF
CDR3 DNA: TGTGCCAGCAGCCAACAGACTAGCGGGAGCGGCGATACGCAGTATTTT

D gene: TRBD1
J gene: TRBJ2-7
V gene: TRBV19
clone size: -
CDR3 protein: CASSPRTGSPYEQYF
CDR3 DNA: TGTGCCAGTAGTCCTAGGACAGGGAGCCCCTACGAGCAGTACTTC

D gene: TRBD1
J gene: TRBJ2-1
V gene: TRBV5-5
clone size: -
CDR3 protein: CASSFDPRDRAYNEQFF
CDR3 DNA: TGTGCCAGCAGCTTCGATCCCCGGGACAGGGCCTACAATGAGCAGTTCTTC

D gene: -
J gene: TRBJ1-1
V gene: TRBV30
clone size: -
CDR3 protein: CAWRPRADTEAFF
CDR3 DNA: TGTGCCTGGAGGCCCAGGGCCGACACTGAAGCTTTCTTT

D gene: -
J gene: TRBJ1-5
V gene: TRBV4-1
clone size: -
CDR3 protein: CASSQDERGRQPQHF
CDR3 DNA: TGCGCCAGCAGCCAAGATGAAAGGGGGAGACAGCCCCAGCATTTT

D gene: TRBD1
J gene: TRBJ2-7
V gene: TRBV6-1
clone size: -
CDR3 protein: CASGQGIQYEQYF
CDR3 DNA: TGTGCCAGCGGACAGGGGATTCAGTACGAGCAGTACTTC

D gene: -
J gene: TRBJ1-3
V gene: TRBV7-9
clone size: -
CDR3 protein: CASSLTGTPSGNTIYF
CDR3 DNA: TGTGCCAGCAGCTTAACCGGGACACCCTCTGGAAACACCATATATTTT

D gene: -
J gene: TRBJ1-3
V gene: TRBV6-1
clone size: -
CDR3 protein: CAEGSGNTIYF
CDR3 DNA: TGTGCCGAGGGATCTGGAAACACCATATATTTT

D gene: -
J gene: TRBJ2-7
V gene: TRBV5-1
clone size: -
CDR3 protein: CASSLAPGLQDYEQYF
CDR3 DNA: TGCGCCAGCAGCTTGGCACCGGGACTGCAGGACTACGAGCAGTACTTC

D gene: TRBD1
J gene: TRBJ2-7
V gene: TRBV5-6
clone size: -
CDR3 protein: CASRSSRDRALYEQYF
CDR3 DNA: TGTGCCAGCAGATCAAGCCGGGACAGGGCACTTTACGAGCAGTACTTC

D gene: TRBD2
J gene: TRBJ2-1
V gene: TRBV11-2
clone size: -
CDR3 protein: CASSLLAGIVDEQFF
CDR3 DNA: TGTGCCAGCAGCCTACTAGCGGGGATTGTGGATGAGCAGTTCTTC

D gene: TRBD2
J gene: TRBJ2-1
V gene: TRBV18
clone size: -
CDR3 protein: CASSQGLAGGMDEQFF
CDR3 DNA: TGTGCCAGCTCACAGGGACTAGCGGGAGGTATGGATGAGCAGTTCTTC

D gene: TRBD2
J gene: TRBJ2-3
V gene: TRBV18
clone size: -
CDR3 protein: CASSSRLAGTDTQYF
CDR3 DNA: TGTGCCAGCTCCTCTCGACTAGCGGGGACAGATACGCAGTATTTT

D gene: TRBD1
J gene: TRBJ2-5
V gene: TRBV29-1
clone size: -
CDR3 protein: CSVVGQGARETQYF
CDR3 DNA: TGCAGCGTTGTAGGACAGGGGGCAAGAGAGACCCAGTACTTC

D gene: TRBD2
J gene: TRBJ2-5
V gene: TRBV19
clone size: -
CDR3 protein: CASSRLGLAGTETQYF
CDR3 DNA: TGTGCCAGTAGTAGGCTCGGGCTAGCGGGAACAGAGACCCAGTACTTC

D gene: -
J gene: TRBJ1-2
V gene: TRBV6-5
clone size: -
CDR3 protein: CASRGGDYGYTF
CDR3 DNA: TGTGCCAGCAGGGGAGGTGACTATGGCTACACCTTC

D gene: TRBD1
J gene: TRBJ1-2
V gene: TRBV7-2
clone size: -
CDR3 protein: CASSSHGTVYGYTF
CDR3 DNA: TGTGCCAGCAGCTCTCATGGGACAGTTTATGGCTACACCTTC

D gene: -
J gene: TRBJ1-4
V gene: TRBV5-4
clone size: -
CDR3 protein: CASSSGVVDANEKLFF
CDR3 DNA: TGTGCCAGCAGCTCCGGGGTCGTAGATGCTAATGAAAAACTGTTTTTT

D gene: -
J gene: TRBJ1-5
V gene: TRBV19
clone size: -
CDR3 protein: CASARGGSNQPQHF
CDR3 DNA: TGTGCCAGTGCTCGGGGAGGGAGCAATCAGCCCCAGCATTTT

D gene: -
J gene: TRBJ1-2
V gene: TRBV6-5
clone size: once
CDR3 protein: CASSQGNYGYTF
CDR3 DNA: TGTGCCAGCAGTCAGGGTAACTATGGCTACACCTTC

D gene: -
J gene: TRBJ2-1
V gene: TRBV30
clone size: -
CDR3 protein: CAWSKGGLRANEQFF
CDR3 DNA: TGTGCCTGGAGTAAAGGAGGACTACGAGCGAATGAGCAGTTCTTC